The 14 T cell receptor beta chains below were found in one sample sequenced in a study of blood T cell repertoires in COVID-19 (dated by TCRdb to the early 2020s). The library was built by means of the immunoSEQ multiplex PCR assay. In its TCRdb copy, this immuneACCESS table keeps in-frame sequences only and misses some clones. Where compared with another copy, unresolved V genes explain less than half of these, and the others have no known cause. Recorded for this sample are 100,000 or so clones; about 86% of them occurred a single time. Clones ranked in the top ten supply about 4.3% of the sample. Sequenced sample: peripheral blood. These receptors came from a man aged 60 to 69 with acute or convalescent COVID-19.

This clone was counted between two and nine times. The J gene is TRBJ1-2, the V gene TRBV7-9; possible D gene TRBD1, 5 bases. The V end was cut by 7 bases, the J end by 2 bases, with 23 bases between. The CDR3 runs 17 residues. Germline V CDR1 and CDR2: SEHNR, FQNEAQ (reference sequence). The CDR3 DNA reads TGTGCCAGCACCCTTACCCCGACCAGGGCGACAAACTATGGCTACACCTTC. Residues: CASTLTPTRATNYGYTF.

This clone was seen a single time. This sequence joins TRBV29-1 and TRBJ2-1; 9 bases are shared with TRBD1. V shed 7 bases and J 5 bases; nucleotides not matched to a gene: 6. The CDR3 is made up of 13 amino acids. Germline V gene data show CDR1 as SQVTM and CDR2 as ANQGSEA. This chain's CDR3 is CSARGQGNNEQFF. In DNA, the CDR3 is TGCAGCGCTAGGGGACAGGGAAACAATGAGCAGTTCTTC.

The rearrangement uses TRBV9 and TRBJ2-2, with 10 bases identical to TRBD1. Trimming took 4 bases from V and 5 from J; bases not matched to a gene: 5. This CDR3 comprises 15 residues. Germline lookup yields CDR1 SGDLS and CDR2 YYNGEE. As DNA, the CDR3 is TGTGCCAGCAGCATCAGACAGGGGGCGACCGGGGAGCTGTTTTTT. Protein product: CASSIRQGATGELFF.

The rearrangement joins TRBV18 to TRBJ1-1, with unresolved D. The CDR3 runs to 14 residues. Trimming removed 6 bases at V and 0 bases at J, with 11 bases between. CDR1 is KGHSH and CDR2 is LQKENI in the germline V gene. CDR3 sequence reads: CASSMNYMNTEAFF. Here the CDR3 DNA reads TGTGCCAGCTCGATGAATTACATGAACACTGAAGCTTTCTTT. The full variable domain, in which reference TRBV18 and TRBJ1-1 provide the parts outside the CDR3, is NAGVMQNPRHLVRRRGQEARLRCSPMKGHSHVYWYRQLPEEGLKFMVYLQKENIIDESGMPKERFSAEFPKEGPSILRIQQVVRGDSAAYFCASSMNYMNTEAFFGQGTRLTVV.

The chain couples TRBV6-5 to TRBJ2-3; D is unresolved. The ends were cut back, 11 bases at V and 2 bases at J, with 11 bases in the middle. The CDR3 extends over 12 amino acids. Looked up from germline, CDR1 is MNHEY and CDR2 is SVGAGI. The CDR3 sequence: CASSGATDTQYF. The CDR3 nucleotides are TGTGCCTCGTCCGGAGCCACAGATACGCAGTATTTT.

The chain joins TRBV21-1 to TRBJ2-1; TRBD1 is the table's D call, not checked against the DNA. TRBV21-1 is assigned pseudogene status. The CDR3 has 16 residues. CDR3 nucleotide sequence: TGTGCCAGCAGCAAAGAGGGGACAGATAGCTACAATGAGCAGTTCTTC. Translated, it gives CASSKEGTDSYNEQFF.

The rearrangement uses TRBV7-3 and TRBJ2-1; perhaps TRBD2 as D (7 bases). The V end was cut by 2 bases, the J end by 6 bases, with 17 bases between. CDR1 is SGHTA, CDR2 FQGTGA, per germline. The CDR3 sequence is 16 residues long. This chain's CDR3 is CASSLQTGGLLNEQFF. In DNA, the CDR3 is TGTGCCAGCAGCTTACAAACCGGGGGGCTCCTCAATGAGCAGTTCTTC.

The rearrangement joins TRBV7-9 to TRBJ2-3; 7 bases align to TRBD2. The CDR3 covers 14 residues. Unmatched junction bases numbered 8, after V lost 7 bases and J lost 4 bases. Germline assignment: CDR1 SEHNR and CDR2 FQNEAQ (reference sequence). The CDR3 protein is CASTGLVVPDTQYF. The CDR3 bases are TGTGCCAGCACTGGACTAGTGGTGCCAGATACGCAGTATTTT.

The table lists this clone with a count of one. The CDR3 spells CATSQGTTDTQYF. CDR3 DNA sequence: TGTGCCACCAGCCAGGGGACCACAGATACGCAGTATTTT. The chain couples TRBV15 to TRBJ2-3, with D perhaps matching TRBD1 (6 bases). CDR3 size: 13 residues. Trimming removed 5 bases from V and 2 bases from J, with 8 bases in between. Germline V gene sequence: CDR1 LNHNV, CDR2 YYDKDF (reference sequence).

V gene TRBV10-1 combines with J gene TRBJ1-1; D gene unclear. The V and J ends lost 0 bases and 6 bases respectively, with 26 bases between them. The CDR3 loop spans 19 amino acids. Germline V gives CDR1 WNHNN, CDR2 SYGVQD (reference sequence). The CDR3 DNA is TGCGCCAGCAGTGAGTCGACTCTCGGAAAAAACGAGGGTAGAGCTGAAGCTTTCTTT. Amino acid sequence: CASSESTLGKNEGRAEAFF.

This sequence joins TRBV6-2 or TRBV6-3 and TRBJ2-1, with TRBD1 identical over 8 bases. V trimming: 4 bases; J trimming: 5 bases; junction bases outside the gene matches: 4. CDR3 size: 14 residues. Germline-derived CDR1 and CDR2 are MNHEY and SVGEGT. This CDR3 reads CASSSDRGDNEQFF. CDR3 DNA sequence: TGTGCCAGCAGTTCAGACAGGGGAGACAATGAGCAGTTCTTC.

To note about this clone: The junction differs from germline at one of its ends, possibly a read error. The CDR3 sequence is CASSDEEQDRLF. CDR3 coding DNA: TGTGCCAGCAGTGACGAGGAGCAGGACAGATTGTTT. This chain joins TRBV25-1 and TRBJ1-1, with D possibly TRBD1 on 6 matching bases. CDR3 length equals 12 residues. Germline values: CDR1 MGHDK, CDR2 SYGVNS.

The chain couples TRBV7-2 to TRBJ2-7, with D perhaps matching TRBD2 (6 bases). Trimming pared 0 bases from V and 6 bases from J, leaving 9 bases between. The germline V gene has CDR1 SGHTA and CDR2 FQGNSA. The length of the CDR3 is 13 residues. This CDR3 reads CASSLASAGEQYV. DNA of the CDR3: TGTGCCAGCAGCTTAGCGTCAGCGGGCGAGCAGTACGTC.

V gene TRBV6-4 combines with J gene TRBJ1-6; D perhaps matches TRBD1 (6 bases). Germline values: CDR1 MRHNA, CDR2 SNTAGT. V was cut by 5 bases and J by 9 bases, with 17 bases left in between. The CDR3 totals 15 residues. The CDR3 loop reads CASSTTGSGGSPLHF. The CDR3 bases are TGTGCCAGCAGTACCACAGGGAGTGGTGGTTCACCCCTCCACTTT.